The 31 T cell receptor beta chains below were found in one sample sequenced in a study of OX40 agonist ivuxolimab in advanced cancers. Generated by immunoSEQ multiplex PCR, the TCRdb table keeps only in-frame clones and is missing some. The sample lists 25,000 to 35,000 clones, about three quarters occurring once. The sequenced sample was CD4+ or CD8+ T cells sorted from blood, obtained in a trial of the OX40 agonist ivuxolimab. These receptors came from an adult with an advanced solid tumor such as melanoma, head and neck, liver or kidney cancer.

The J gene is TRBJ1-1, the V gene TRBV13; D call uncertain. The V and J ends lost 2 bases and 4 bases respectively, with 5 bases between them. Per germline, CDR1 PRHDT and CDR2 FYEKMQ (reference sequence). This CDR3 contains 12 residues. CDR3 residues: CASSLWGTEAFF. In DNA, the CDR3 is TGTGCCAGCAGCTTATGGGGCACTGAAGCTTTCTTT.

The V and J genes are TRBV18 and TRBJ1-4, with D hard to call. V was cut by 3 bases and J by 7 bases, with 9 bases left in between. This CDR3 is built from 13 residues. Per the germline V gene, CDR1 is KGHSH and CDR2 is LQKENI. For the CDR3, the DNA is TGTGCCAGCTCACCTTACCTGGGTGAAAAACTGTTTTTT. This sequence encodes CASSPYLGEKLFF.

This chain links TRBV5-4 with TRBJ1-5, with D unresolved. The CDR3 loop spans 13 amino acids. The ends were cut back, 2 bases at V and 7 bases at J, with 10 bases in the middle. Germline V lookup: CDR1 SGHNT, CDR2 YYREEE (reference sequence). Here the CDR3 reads CASSLSPGQPQHF. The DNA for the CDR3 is TGTGCCAGCAGCTTAAGTCCCGGGCAGCCCCAGCATTTT.

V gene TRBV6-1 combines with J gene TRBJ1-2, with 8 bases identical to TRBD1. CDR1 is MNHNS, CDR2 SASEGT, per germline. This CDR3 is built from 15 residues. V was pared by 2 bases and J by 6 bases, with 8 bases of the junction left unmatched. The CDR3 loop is CASSEYIRGLNGYTF. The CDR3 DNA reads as TGTGCCAGCAGTGAATACATCAGGGGGCTTAATGGCTACACCTTC.

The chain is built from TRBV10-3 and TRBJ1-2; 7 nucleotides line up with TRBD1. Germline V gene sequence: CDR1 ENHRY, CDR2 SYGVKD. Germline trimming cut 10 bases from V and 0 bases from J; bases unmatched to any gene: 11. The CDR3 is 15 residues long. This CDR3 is CATRQGGSANYGYTF. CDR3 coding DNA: TGTGCCACACGACAGGGCGGCTCCGCTAACTATGGCTACACCTTC.

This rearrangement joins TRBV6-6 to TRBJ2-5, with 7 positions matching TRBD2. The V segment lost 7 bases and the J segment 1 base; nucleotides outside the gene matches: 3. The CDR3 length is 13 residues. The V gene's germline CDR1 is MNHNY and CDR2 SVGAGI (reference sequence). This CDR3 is CASTGGLQETQYF. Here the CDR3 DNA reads TGTGCCAGCACGGGGGGACTCCAAGAGACCCAGTACTTC.

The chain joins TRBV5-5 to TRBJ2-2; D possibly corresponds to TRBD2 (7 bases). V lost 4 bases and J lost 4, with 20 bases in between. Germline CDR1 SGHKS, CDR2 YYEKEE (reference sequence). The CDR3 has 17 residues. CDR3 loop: CASSNARGGASTGELFF. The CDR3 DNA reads TGTGCCAGCAGCAATGCACGAGGGGGGGCGAGCACCGGGGAGCTGTTTTTT.

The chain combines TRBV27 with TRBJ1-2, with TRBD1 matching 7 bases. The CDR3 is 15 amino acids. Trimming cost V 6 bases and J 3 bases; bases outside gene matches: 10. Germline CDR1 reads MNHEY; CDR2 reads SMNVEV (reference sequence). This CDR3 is CASSPLGQADYGYTF. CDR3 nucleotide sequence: TGTGCCAGCAGCCCCCTAGGACAGGCGGACTATGGCTACACCTTC.

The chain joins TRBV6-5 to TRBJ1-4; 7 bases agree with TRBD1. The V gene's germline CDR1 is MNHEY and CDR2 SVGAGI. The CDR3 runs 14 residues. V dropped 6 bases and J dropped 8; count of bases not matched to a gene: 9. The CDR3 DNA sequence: TGTGCCAGCAGCCAAGACAGGGTATACGAAAAACTGTTTTTT. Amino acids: CASSQDRVYEKLFF.

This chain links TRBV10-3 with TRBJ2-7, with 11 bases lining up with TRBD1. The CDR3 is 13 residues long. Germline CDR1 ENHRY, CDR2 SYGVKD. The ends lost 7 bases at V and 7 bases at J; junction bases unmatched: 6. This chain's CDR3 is CAITGQGASEQYF. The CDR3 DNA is TGTGCCATCACAGGACAGGGGGCGAGTGAGCAGTACTTC.

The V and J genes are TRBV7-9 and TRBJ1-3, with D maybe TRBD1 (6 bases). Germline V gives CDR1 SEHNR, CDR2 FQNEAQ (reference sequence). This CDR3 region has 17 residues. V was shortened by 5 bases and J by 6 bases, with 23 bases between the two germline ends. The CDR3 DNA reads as TGTGCCAGCAGCAGCAGCCCGGGGGGGCTATTGGAAAACACCATATATTTT. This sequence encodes CASSSSPGGLLENTIYF.

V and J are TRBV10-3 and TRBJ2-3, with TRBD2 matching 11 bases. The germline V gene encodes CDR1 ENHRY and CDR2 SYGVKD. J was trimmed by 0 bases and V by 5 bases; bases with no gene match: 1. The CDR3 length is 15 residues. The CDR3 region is CAISRLAGSTDTQYF. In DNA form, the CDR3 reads TGTGCCATCAGTCGACTAGCGGGGAGCACAGATACGCAGTATTTT.

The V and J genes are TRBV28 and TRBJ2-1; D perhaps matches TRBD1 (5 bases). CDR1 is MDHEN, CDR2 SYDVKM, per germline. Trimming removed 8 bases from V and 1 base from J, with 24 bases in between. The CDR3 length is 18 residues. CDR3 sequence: CASGTHTGFYGSYNEQFF. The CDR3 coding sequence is TGTGCCAGCGGAACACACACAGGTTTCTATGGGTCCTACAATGAGCAGTTCTTC.

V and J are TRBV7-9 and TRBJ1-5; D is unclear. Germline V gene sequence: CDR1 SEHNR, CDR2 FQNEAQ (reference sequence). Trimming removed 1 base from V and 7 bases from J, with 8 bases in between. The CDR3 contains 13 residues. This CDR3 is CASSLEGGQPQHF. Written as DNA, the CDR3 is TGTGCCAGCAGCTTAGAAGGAGGCCAGCCCCAGCATTTT.

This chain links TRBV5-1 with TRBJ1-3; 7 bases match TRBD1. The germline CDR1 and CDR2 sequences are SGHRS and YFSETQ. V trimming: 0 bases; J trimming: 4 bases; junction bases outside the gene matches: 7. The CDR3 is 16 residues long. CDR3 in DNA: TGCGCCAGCAGCTTGGCTCCAGGGGGGTCCGGAAACACCATATATTTT. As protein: CASSLAPGGSGNTIYF. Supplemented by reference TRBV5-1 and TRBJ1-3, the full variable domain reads KAGVTQTPRYLIKTRGQQVTLSCSPISGHRSVSWYQQTPGQGLQFLFEYFSETQRNKGNFPGRFSGRQFSNSRSEMNVSTLELGDSALYLCASSLAPGGSGNTIYFGEGSWLTVV.

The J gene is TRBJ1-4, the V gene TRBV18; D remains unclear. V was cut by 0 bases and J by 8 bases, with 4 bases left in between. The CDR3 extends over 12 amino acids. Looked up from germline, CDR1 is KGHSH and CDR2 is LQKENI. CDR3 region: CASSPPFEKLFF. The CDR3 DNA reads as TGTGCCAGCTCACCACCTTTCGAAAAACTGTTTTTT.

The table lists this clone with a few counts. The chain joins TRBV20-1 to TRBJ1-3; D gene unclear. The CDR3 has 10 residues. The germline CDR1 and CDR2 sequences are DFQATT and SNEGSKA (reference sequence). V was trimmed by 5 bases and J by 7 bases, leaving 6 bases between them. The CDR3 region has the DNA TGCAGTGCTGTGGGGAACACCATATATTTT. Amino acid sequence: CSAVGNTIYF.

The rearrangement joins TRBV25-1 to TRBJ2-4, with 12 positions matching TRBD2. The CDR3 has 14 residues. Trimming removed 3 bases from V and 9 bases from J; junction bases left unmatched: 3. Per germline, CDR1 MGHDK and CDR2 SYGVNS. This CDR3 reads CASSELAGGSIQYF. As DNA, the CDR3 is TGTGCCAGCAGTGAGCTAGCGGGGGGGAGCATTCAGTACTTC.

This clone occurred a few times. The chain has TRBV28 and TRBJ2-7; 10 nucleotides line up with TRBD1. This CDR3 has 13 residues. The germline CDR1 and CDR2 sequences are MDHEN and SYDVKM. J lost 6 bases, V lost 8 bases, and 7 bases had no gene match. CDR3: CASLTGTGVEQYF. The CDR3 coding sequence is TGTGCCAGCCTGACCGGGACAGGGGTCGAGCAGTACTTC. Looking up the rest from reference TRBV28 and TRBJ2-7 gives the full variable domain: DVKVTQSSRYLVKRTGEKVFLECVQDMDHENMFWYRQDPGLGLRLIYFSYDVKMKEKGDIPEGYSVSREKKERFSLILESASTNQTSMYLCASLTGTGVEQYFGPGTRLTVT.

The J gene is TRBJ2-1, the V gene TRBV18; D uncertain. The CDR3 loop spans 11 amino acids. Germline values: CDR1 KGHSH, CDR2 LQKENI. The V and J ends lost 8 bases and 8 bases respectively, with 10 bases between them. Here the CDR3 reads CASATVDEQFF. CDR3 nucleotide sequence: TGTGCCAGCGCCACCGTCGATGAGCAGTTCTTC. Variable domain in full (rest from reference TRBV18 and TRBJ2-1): NAGVMQNPRHLVRRRGQEARLRCSPMKGHSHVYWYRQLPEEGLKFMVYLQKENIIDESGMPKERFSAEFPKEGPSILRIQQVVRGDSAAYFCASATVDEQFFGPGTRLTVL.

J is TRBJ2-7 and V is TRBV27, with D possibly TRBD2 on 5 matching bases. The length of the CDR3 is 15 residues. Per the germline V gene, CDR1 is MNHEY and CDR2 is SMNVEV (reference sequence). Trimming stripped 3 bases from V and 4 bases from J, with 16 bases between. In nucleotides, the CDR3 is TGTGCCAGCAGTTTGGGCGTTCGGGGTGAATACGAGCAGTACTTC. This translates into CASSLGVRGEYEQYF.

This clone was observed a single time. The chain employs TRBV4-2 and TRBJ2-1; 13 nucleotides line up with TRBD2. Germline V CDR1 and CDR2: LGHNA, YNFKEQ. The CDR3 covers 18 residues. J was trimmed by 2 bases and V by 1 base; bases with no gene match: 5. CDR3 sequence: CASSQAGGTSGAYNEQFF. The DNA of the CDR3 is TGTGCCAGCAGCCAAGCCGGCGGGACTAGCGGGGCCTACAATGAGCAGTTCTTC.

CDR3 sequence (DNA): TGTGCCAGCAGAGCAACAGGTCTTAGTGCTGGCTACACCTTC. It specifies CASRATGLSAGYTF. The chain is built from TRBV6-1 and TRBJ1-2, with D perhaps matching TRBD1 (5 bases). The CDR3 sequence is 14 residues long. V was cut by 6 bases and J by 7 bases, with 18 bases left in between. Germline CDR1 MNHNS, CDR2 SASEGT.

CDR3 protein: CASAPGYGIQYF. CDR3 coding DNA: TGCGCCAGCGCCCCGGGTTATGGCATTCAGTACTTC. The chain carries TRBV10-2 and TRBJ2-4; D not resolved. The CDR3 covers 12 residues. From germline, CDR1 is WSHSY and CDR2 SAAADI. V lost 8 bases and J lost 9, with 14 bases in between.

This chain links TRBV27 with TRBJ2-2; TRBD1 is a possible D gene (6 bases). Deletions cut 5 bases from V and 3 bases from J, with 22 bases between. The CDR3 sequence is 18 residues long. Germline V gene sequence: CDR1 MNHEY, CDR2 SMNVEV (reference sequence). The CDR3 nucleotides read TGTGCCAGCAGTCCCATCGGTCGCAGGGGCGATTACACCGGGGAGCTGTTTTTT. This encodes CASSPIGRRGDYTGELFF.

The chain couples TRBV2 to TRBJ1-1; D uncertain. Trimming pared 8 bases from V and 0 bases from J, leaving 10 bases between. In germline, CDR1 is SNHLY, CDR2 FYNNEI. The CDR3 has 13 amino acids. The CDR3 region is CASERVMNTEAFF. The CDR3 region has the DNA TGTGCCAGCGAAAGGGTTATGAACACTGAAGCTTTCTTT.

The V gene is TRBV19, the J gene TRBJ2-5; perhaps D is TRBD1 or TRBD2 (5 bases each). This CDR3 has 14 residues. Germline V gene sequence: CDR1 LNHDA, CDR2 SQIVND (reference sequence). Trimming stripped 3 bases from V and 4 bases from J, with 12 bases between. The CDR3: CASSMRGIGETQYF. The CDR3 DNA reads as TGTGCCAGTAGTATGAGGGGAATTGGAGAGACCCAGTACTTC.

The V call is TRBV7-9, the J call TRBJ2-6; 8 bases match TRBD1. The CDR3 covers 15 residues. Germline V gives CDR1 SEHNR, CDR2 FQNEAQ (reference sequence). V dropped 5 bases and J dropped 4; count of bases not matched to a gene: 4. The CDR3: CASSRGQGGANVLTF. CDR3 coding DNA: TGTGCCAGCAGCCGTGGACAGGGAGGGGCCAACGTCCTGACTTTC.

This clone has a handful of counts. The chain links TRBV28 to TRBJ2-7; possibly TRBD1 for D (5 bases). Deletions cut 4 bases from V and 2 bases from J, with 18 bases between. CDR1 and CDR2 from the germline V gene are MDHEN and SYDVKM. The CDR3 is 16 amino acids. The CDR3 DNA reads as TGTGCCAGCAGTTCTTCAGGGCCACCTTTAACCTACGAGCAGTACTTC. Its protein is CASSSSGPPLTYEQYF.

Written as DNA, the CDR3 is TGTGCCAGCAGTTTATTCAGGGGCTCCTACGAGCAGTACTTC. It is translated as CASSLFRGSYEQYF. This sequence joins TRBV27 and TRBJ2-7; a weak D match, TRBD1 (6 bases). Trimming removed 1 base from V and 0 bases from J, with 7 bases in between. Germline-derived CDR1 and CDR2 are MNHEY and SMNVEV (reference sequence). The CDR3 covers 14 residues.

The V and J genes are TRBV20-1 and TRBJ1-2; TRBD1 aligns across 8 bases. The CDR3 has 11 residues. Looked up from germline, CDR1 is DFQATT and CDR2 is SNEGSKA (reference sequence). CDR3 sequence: CSATGVYGYTF. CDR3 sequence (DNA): TGCAGCGCGACAGGGGTCTATGGCTACACCTTC.